This entry lists 15 T cell receptor beta chains sequenced from one sample in a study of cytomegalovirus exposure and HLA in healthy donors. The PCR made use of 60 Vbeta and 13 Jbeta primers. Profiled with immunoSEQ multiplex PCR; TCRdb holds only in-frame clones, not every one. The top ten hold approximately 7.1% of the sample, which has about 160,000 clones, around 76% seen once. Sequenced material: PBMCs. Every receptor here comes from a man between 40 and 49 years old in good health and CMV-seropositive.

For this clone: The same CDR3 also results from other DNA sequences found in this sample. The chain has TRBV5-6 and TRBJ2-7; the match to TRBD1 covers 7 bases. This CDR3 has 17 amino acids. Looked up from germline, CDR1 is SGHDT and CDR2 is YYEEEE. The junction had 17 bases not matched to a gene; V was cut back by 5 bases and J by 3 bases. This chain's CDR3 is CASSSGKRTGGVYEQYF. In nucleotides, the CDR3 is TGTGCCAGCAGTTCAGGGAAAAGGACAGGAGGCGTCTACGAGCAGTACTTC.

CDR3 sequence (DNA): TGTGCCAGCAGCTTGCTGCCGGGGGGGAGGTCAGATACGCAGTATTTT. Translation: CASSLLPGGRSDTQYF. The J gene is TRBJ2-3, the V gene TRBV7-2, with 8 bases matching TRBD2. Germline V gene data show CDR1 as SGHTA and CDR2 as FQGNSA. With V trimmed by 3 bases and J by 4 bases, 9 bases remained unmatched. The CDR3 consists of 16 residues.

This clone came up a few times. The chain joins TRBV5-1 to TRBJ1-2; the D gene is possibly TRBD1 (5 bases). The CDR3 is 14 amino acids. Trimming shortened V by 0 bases and J by 8 bases, and 14 bases separated the two germline ends. Per the germline V gene, CDR1 is SGHRS and CDR2 is YFSETQ. As DNA, the CDR3 is TGCGCCAGCAGCTTGGTCGCAGGGTCGGGCGGCTACACCTTC. This encodes CASSLVAGSGGYTF.

This chain links TRBV28 with TRBJ1-4; 11 nucleotides agree with TRBD1. V gave up 2 bases and J gave up 8 bases; unmatched junction bases: 7. Germline CDR1 is MDHEN and CDR2 is SYDVKM. This CDR3 contains 16 residues. For the CDR3, the DNA is TGTGCCAGCAGTTTAGCCGGACAGGGGGCGAGGGAAAAACTGTTTTTT. This codes for CASSLAGQGAREKLFF.

V is TRBV27 and J is TRBJ2-2, with 7 positions matching TRBD1. J lost 5 bases, V lost 6 bases, and 9 bases had no gene match. Looked up from germline, CDR1 is MNHEY and CDR2 is SMNVEV (reference sequence). The CDR3 length is 15 residues. CDR3 DNA sequence: TGTGCCAGCAGACGACAGGGCTTGGTTACCGGGGAGCTGTTTTTT. Translated, it gives CASRRQGLVTGELFF.

This chain connects TRBV12-5 to TRBJ2-3; TRBD2 agrees at 7 bases. This CDR3 region has 16 residues. V dropped 5 bases and J dropped 1; count of bases not matched to a gene: 9. Germline CDR1 and CDR2: LGHNT and FRNRAP. The DNA of the CDR3 is TGTGCTAGTGGTCTCAACCTAGCGGCGGGCACAGATACGCAGTATTTT. It specifies CASGLNLAAGTDTQYF.

The rearrangement joins TRBV6-1 to TRBJ2-1; weak D call: TRBD2 (7 bases). Trimming removed 10 bases from V and 4 bases from J, with 14 bases in between. There are 13 residues in the CDR3. Germline V CDR1 and CDR2: MNHNS, SASEGT. CDR3 sequence: CATPAGAYNEQFF. The CDR3 DNA is TGTGCCACCCCGGCGGGGGCGTACAATGAGCAGTTCTTC.

The sample holds a few counts of this clone. J is TRBJ2-7 and V is TRBV6-6, with D perhaps TRBD1 (6 bases). The CDR3 loop spans 13 amino acids. Per germline, CDR1 MNHNY and CDR2 SVGAGI (reference sequence). V lost 10 bases and J 2 bases, leaving 15 bases between the germline ends. CDR3 in DNA: TGTGCCACCACCAGGGGAAAGACCTACGAGCAGTACTTC. Protein sequence: CATTRGKTYEQYF.

The DNA of the CDR3 is TGTGCCAGCAGCCAGGAGGGGGCTAGGCGCTACGAGCAGTACTTC. Its protein product is CASSQEGARRYEQYF. This chain uses TRBV5-6 with TRBJ2-7, with D perhaps matching TRBD1 (7 bases). Per germline, CDR1 SGHDT and CDR2 YYEEEE. Trimming took 4 bases from V and 3 from J, leaving 17 bases between them. The CDR3 contains 15 residues.

There are a few counts of this clone. The chain links TRBV6-1 to TRBJ2-7, with 8 bases lining up with TRBD1. This CDR3 has 16 residues. In germline, CDR1 is MNHNS, CDR2 SASEGT. The trim removed 4 bases at V and 4 bases at J, leaving 12 bases unmatched. CDR3 sequence: CASSGTGTGGGYEQYF. Here the CDR3 DNA reads TGTGCCAGCAGTGGAACCGGGACAGGTGGCGGATACGAGCAGTACTTC.

The chain combines TRBV4-1 with TRBJ2-1; 8 bases line up with TRBD2. V shed 1 base and J 10 bases; nucleotides not matched to a gene: 12. This CDR3 comprises 16 residues. Germline CDR1 is MGHRA and CDR2 is YSYEKL. For the CDR3, the DNA is TGCGCCAGCAGCCAAGTCCAGCGGGGGCCCCCCCGAGAGCAGTTCTTC. Its translation: CASSQVQRGPPREQFF.

This clone has just a few counts. The chain uses TRBV18 and TRBJ1-2; D remains ambiguous. Germline loops: CDR1 KGHSH, CDR2 LQKENI. The germline V and J ends were trimmed by 4 bases and 7 bases, with 10 bases remaining between them. The CDR3 sequence is 12 residues long. CDR3 in amino acids: CASSLPTTGYTF. DNA for the CDR3: TGTGCCAGCTCACTCCCGACAACTGGCTACACCTTC. Based on the CDR3 plus reference TRBV18 and TRBJ1-2, the full variable domain is NAGVMQNPRHLVRRRGQEARLRCSPMKGHSHVYWYRQLPEEGLKFMVYLQKENIIDESGMPKERFSAEFPKEGPSILRIQQVVRGDSAAYFCASSLPTTGYTFGSGTRLTVV.

This chain connects TRBV4-2 to TRBJ2-5; TRBD2 agrees at 12 bases. Losses at the gene ends were 1 base for V and 2 bases for J; bases not matched to a gene: 2. CDR1 is LGHNA and CDR2 is YNFKEQ in the germline V gene. There are 16 residues in the CDR3. The CDR3 protein is CASSQVLAGGQETQYF. DNA of the CDR3: TGTGCCAGCAGCCAAGTACTAGCGGGGGGACAAGAGACCCAGTACTTC.

The chain has TRBV27 and TRBJ2-2, with TRBD2 as a possible D gene (5 bases). Trimming took 6 bases from V and 3 from J, leaving 14 bases between them. Per the germline V gene, CDR1 is MNHEY and CDR2 is SMNVEV (reference sequence). This CDR3 spans 15 amino acids. CDR3 sequence reads: CASRPTAVDTGELFF. The CDR3 DNA follows: TGTGCCAGCAGACCCACAGCGGTAGACACCGGGGAGCTGTTTTTT.

This clone was observed a few times. For the CDR3, the DNA is TGCAGCGTTGGACAGGTTGCCTACGAGCAGTACTTC. Protein sequence: CSVGQVAYEQYF. V gene TRBV29-1 combines with J gene TRBJ2-7, with D perhaps TRBD1 (6 bases). Trimming took 4 bases from V and 2 from J, leaving 9 bases between them. The CDR3 is made up of 12 amino acids. Germline V gene data show CDR1 as SQVTM and CDR2 as ANQGSEA.